Listed below are T cell receptor beta chains from one sample, sequenced in a study of blood T cell repertoires in COVID-19. Assay: immunoSEQ multiplex PCR; the TCRdb copy retains only in-frame clones and omits some. The sample lists some 270,000 clones; 84% were seen once. Material for sequencing was peripheral blood. The receptors derive from a middle-aged woman who had recovered from COVID-19. Each CDR3 is given with its conserved first and last residue. Fields, in order: CDR3 protein, CDR3 DNA, clone size, D gene, V gene, J gene. A D gene is named only where the DNA matches it firmly. Rows may omit the clone size; those that give it use once, few, many or a size class.

CDR3: CASSYPDRAGTQYF; DNA: TGTGCCAGCAGTTATCCCGACAGGGCAGGTACGCAGTATTTT; size: -; D: TRBD1; V: TRBV6-5; J: TRBJ2-3
CDR3: CATSRDRRGEAKNIQYF; DNA: TGTGCCACCAGCAGGGACCGCAGGGGTGAGGCCAAAAACATTCAGTACTTC; size: -; D: -; V: TRBV15; J: TRBJ2-4
CDR3: CASSTGGLAGGPYQETQYF; DNA: TGTGCCAGCAGCACCGGAGGACTAGCGGGGGGCCCGTACCAAGAGACCCAGTACTTC; size: -; D: TRBD2; V: TRBV9; J: TRBJ2-5
CDR3: CASSWRGLEPQHF; DNA: TGTGCCAGCAGTTGGCGGGGCTTGGAGCCCCAGCATTTT; size: -; D: -; V: TRBV12-3/TRBV12-4; J: TRBJ1-5
CDR3: CASSSDTFYEQYF; DNA: TGTGCCAGCAGCTCCGACACGTTCTACGAGCAGTACTTC; size: -; D: -; V: TRBV5-5; J: TRBJ2-7
CDR3: CASRPGLDTGELFF; DNA: TGTGCCAGCAGGCCCGGGTTAGACACCGGGGAGCTGTTTTTT; size: once; D: -; V: TRBV6-4; J: TRBJ2-2
CDR3: CASSDRTSGGGTGELFF; DNA: TGTGCCAGCAGTGATCGGACTAGCGGGGGAGGCACCGGGGAGCTGTTTTTT; size: -; D: TRBD2; V: TRBV2; J: TRBJ2-2
CDR3: CARKEGVGGYTF; DNA: TGTGCCAGAAAAGAGGGGGTAGGTGGCTACACCTTC; size: -; D: -; V: TRBV2; J: TRBJ1-2
CDR3: CASSLGTLGYQPQHF; DNA: TGTGCCAGCAGTTTGGGGACATTAGGTTATCAGCCCCAGCATTTT; size: -; D: -; V: TRBV2; J: TRBJ1-5
CDR3: CASSPRRTGQDYGYTF; DNA: TGTGCCAGCAGCCCCCGGCGGACAGGGCAAGACTATGGCTACACCTTC; size: -; D: TRBD1; V: TRBV28; J: TRBJ1-2
CDR3: CASSLVGQEGYEQYF; DNA: TGCGCCAGCAGCTTGGTGGGACAGGAGGGGTACGAGCAGTACTTC; size: -; D: TRBD1; V: TRBV5-1; J: TRBJ2-7
CDR3: CASSVVQGTEAFF; DNA: TGTGCCAGCAGCGTTGTACAGGGTACTGAAGCTTTCTTT; size: -; D: -; V: TRBV3-1/TRBV3-2; J: TRBJ1-1
CDR3: CASSPTGTGKAYEQYF; DNA: TGTGCCAGCAGCCCAACCGGCACGGGAAAGGCCTACGAGCAATACTTC; size: -; D: -; V: TRBV7-2; J: TRBJ2-7
CDR3: CASSPEVVNSGNTIYF; DNA: TGTGCCAGCAGCCCAGAAGTGGTCAACTCTGGAAACACCATATATTTT; size: -; D: -; V: TRBV9; J: TRBJ1-3
CDR3: CASNREPAGTEAFF; DNA: TGTGCCAGCAACCGAGAGCCGGCGGGCACTGAAGCTTTCTTT; size: -; D: -; V: TRBV6-5; J: TRBJ1-1
CDR3: CATSGGGHRYAPYF; DNA: TGTGCCACCAGCGGCGGGGGGCACAGATACGCACCCTATTTT; size: -; D: TRBD2; V: TRBV15; J: TRBJ2-3
CDR3: CASRPTGTEAFF; DNA: TGTGCCAGCAGACCCACAGGCACTGAAGCTTTCTTT; size: -; D: -; V: TRBV2; J: TRBJ1-1
CDR3: CSASPVGGRGRTDTQYF; DNA: TGCAGTGCTAGTCCCGTCGGTGGGAGGGGCCGGACAGATACGCAGTATTTT; size: -; D: TRBD2; V: TRBV20-1; J: TRBJ2-3
CDR3: CASSYLTESSYNEQFF; DNA: TGTGCCAGCAGTTACCTCACCGAGAGCTCCTACAATGAGCAGTTCTTC; size: -; D: -; V: TRBV6-2/TRBV6-3; J: TRBJ2-1
CDR3: CASSLGGRGTTEAFF; DNA: TGTGCCAGCAGCTTGGGCGGCAGGGGGACCACTGAAGCTTTCTTT; size: once; D: TRBD1; V: TRBV7-6; J: TRBJ1-1
CDR3: CASSPNGRTEAFF; DNA: TGTGCCAGCAGCCCTAATGGGCGCACTGAAGCTTTCTTT; size: -; D: -; V: TRBV3-1/TRBV3-2; J: TRBJ1-1
CDR3: CASSYDRMETQYF; DNA: TGTGCCAGCAGTTATGACAGGATGGAGACCCAGTACTTC; size: -; D: -; V: TRBV27; J: TRBJ2-5
CDR3: CASSRGDLGGGNTIYF; DNA: TGTGCCAGCAGTCGTGGGGACCTGGGGGGAGGAAACACCATATATTTT; size: few; D: -; V: TRBV3-1/TRBV3-2; J: TRBJ1-3
CDR3: CASSSLTLHGYTF; DNA: TGTGCCAGTAGCTCCCTGACTCTTCACGGCTACACCTTC; size: -; D: -; V: TRBV19; J: TRBJ1-2
CDR3: CASSHGQGYQPQHF; DNA: TGTGCCAGCAGCCACGGGCAGGGCTATCAGCCCCAGCATTTT; size: -; D: -; V: TRBV3-1/TRBV3-2; J: TRBJ1-5
CDR3: CTSSLLRTGNTEAFF; DNA: TGTACCAGCAGTTTACTCCGGACAGGGAACACTGAAGCTTTCTTT; size: -; D: TRBD1; V: TRBV27; J: TRBJ1-1
CDR3: CATSWTRARNEKLFF; DNA: TGTGCCACCAGCTGGACGAGGGCCCGAAATGAAAAACTGTTTTTT; size: -; D: -; V: TRBV15; J: TRBJ1-4
CDR3: CASSITSGGSNEQFF; DNA: TGTGCCAGTAGTATAACTAGCGGGGGAAGCAATGAGCAGTTCTTC; size: -; D: TRBD2; V: TRBV19; J: TRBJ2-1
CDR3: CASSPLGNEQFF; DNA: TGCGCCAGCAGCCCTCTAGGAAATGAGCAGTTCTTC; size: -; D: -; V: TRBV4-1; J: TRBJ2-1
CDR3: CASSYTASGTEAFF; DNA: TGTGCCAGCAGTTACACGGCTTCAGGCACTGAAGCTTTCTTT; size: -; D: -; V: TRBV6-5; J: TRBJ1-1
CDR3: CASSYDPPGGGLNTEAFF; DNA: TGTGCCAGCAGTTACGACCCTCCGGGTGGAGGTCTGAACACTGAAGCTTTCTTT; size: -; D: -; V: TRBV6-2/TRBV6-3; J: TRBJ1-1
CDR3: CASNEAEAEYGYTF; DNA: TGCGCCAGCAACGAAGCCGAGGCAGAGTATGGCTACACCTTC; size: -; D: -; V: TRBV5-1; J: TRBJ1-2
CDR3: CAWKPGTSSYEQYF; DNA: TGTGCCTGGAAGCCGGGAACGAGCTCCTACGAGCAGTACTTC; size: -; D: -; V: TRBV30; J: TRBJ2-7
CDR3: CASSTGTGDGYTF; DNA: TGTGCCAGCAGCACCGGGACAGGGGATGGCTACACCTTC; size: -; D: TRBD1; V: TRBV7-9; J: TRBJ1-2
CDR3: CASSFFRNTEAFF; DNA: TGTGCCAGCAGTTTTTTTAGAAACACTGAAGCTTTCTTT; size: -; D: -; V: TRBV27; J: TRBJ1-1
CDR3: CASNPGEYSREQYF; DNA: TGTGCCAGCAACCCCGGAGAGTATTCTCGAGAGCAGTACTTC; size: -; D: -; V: TRBV9; J: TRBJ2-7
CDR3: CASSRPPGVGETQYF; DNA: TGTGCCAGCAGCCGCCCCCCAGGGGTCGGCGAGACCCAGTACTTC; size: -; D: -; V: TRBV7-2; J: TRBJ2-5
CDR3: CASSLETGIIEQYF; DNA: TGTGCCAGCAGCTTAGAGACAGGGATAATCGAGCAGTACTTC; size: -; D: TRBD1; V: TRBV11-2; J: TRBJ2-7
CDR3: CASSMGQGSPSPKNIQYF; DNA: TGTGCCAGTAGTATGGGACAGGGGAGCCCTTCGCCCAAAAACATTCAGTACTTC; size: -; D: TRBD1; V: TRBV19; J: TRBJ2-4
CDR3: CASSVDSWAEAFF; DNA: TGTGCCAGCAGCGTCGACAGTTGGGCTGAAGCTTTCTTT; size: -; D: -; V: TRBV9; J: TRBJ1-1
CDR3: CASSSDRGWRTEAFF; DNA: TGTGCCAGCAGTTCCGACAGGGGTTGGAGGACTGAAGCTTTCTTT; size: -; D: TRBD1; V: TRBV28; J: TRBJ1-1